These T cell receptor beta chains were read from a single sample in a study of CD8 T cells in Susac syndrome. MiXCR was run by TCRdb on the immunoSEQ multiplex PCR reads, yielding one entry per CDR3 protein. The repertoire holds roughly 130,000 distinct CDR3 sequences, with nearly 96% as singletons. Sequencing used CD4+ T cells from PBMCs. The receptor set was obtained from a human donor with Susac syndrome. Both conserved end residues are part of each CDR3. Fields, in order: clone size, J gene, D gene, V gene, CDR3 DNA, CDR3 protein. The D gene is left open where the match is weak. A clone size is listed for some rows: how often the clone was seen (once, few, many), or a class if it is expanded.

abundance: .
j_gene: TRBJ1-2
d_gene: .
v_gene: TRBV15
CDR3nt: TGTGCCACCAGCAGAGAGCGGACGGCCTATGGCTACACCTTC
CDR3aa: CATSRERTAYGYTF

abundance: .
j_gene: TRBJ2-5
d_gene: TRBD1
v_gene: TRBV19
CDR3nt: TGTGCCAGTAGTGAAGGGACAGGGGTTGCAGAGACCCAGTACTTC
CDR3aa: CASSEGTGVAETQYF

abundance: .
j_gene: TRBJ2-7
d_gene: TRBD2
v_gene: TRBV5-1
CDR3nt: TGCGCCAGCAGCCTCGAACTAGCGGGAGCTTCCGGGGAGCAGTACTTC
CDR3aa: CASSLELAGASGEQYF

abundance: .
j_gene: TRBJ2-5
d_gene: TRBD2
v_gene: TRBV18
CDR3nt: TGTGCCAGCTCACCACCGCGGGACTACCCAGGAGCCCAGTACTTC
CDR3aa: CASSPPRDYPGAQYF

abundance: once
j_gene: TRBJ1-5
d_gene: .
v_gene: TRBV20-1
CDR3nt: TGCAGTGCCATCGAACCGTCCCTTAGCAATCAGCCCCAGCATTTT
CDR3aa: CSAIEPSLSNQPQHF

abundance: once
j_gene: TRBJ1-2
d_gene: TRBD1
v_gene: TRBV2
CDR3nt: TGTGCCAGCAAAAGTAGCGCAGGGGGCGCGGGGGGCTACACCTTC
CDR3aa: CASKSSAGGAGGYTF

abundance: once
j_gene: TRBJ1-4
d_gene: TRBD1
v_gene: TRBV12-3/TRBV12-4
CDR3nt: TGTGCCAGCAGTGTAACAGGGGTGGGGGCGGAAAAACTGTTTTTT
CDR3aa: CASSVTGVGAEKLFF

abundance: .
j_gene: TRBJ1-2
d_gene: .
v_gene: TRBV6-2/TRBV6-3
CDR3nt: TGTGCCAGCAGTTACTCCGCCCAGGGCTCCTATGGCTACACCTTC
CDR3aa: CASSYSAQGSYGYTF

abundance: .
j_gene: TRBJ1-1
d_gene: .
v_gene: TRBV2
CDR3nt: TGTGCCAGCAGTGATCGGTCTATGAACACTGAAGCTTTCTTT
CDR3aa: CASSDRSMNTEAFF

abundance: .
j_gene: TRBJ1-1
d_gene: TRBD1
v_gene: TRBV10-3
CDR3nt: TGTGCCATCAGGGGGACAGCTGGGGACACTGAAGCTTTCTTT
CDR3aa: CAIRGTAGDTEAFF

abundance: .
j_gene: TRBJ1-3
d_gene: TRBD1
v_gene: TRBV29-1
CDR3nt: TGCAGCGCGGTAGCGGCAGGGGGTTTTACTGGAAACACCATATATTTT
CDR3aa: CSAVAAGGFTGNTIYF

abundance: .
j_gene: TRBJ2-5
d_gene: TRBD1
v_gene: TRBV19
CDR3nt: TGTGCCAGTAGGTCCGGGACAGGTACTATCCAAGAGACCCAGTACTTC
CDR3aa: CASRSGTGTIQETQYF

abundance: .
j_gene: TRBJ1-1
d_gene: TRBD1
v_gene: TRBV30
CDR3nt: TGTGCCTGGAGTGTCCTCGGGACAGGGAACACTGAAGCTTTCTTT
CDR3aa: CAWSVLGTGNTEAFF

abundance: .
j_gene: TRBJ2-7
d_gene: .
v_gene: TRBV15
CDR3nt: TGTGCCACCAGCCCCCGAAGCGGATACTACGAGCAGTACTTC
CDR3aa: CATSPRSGYYEQYF

abundance: .
j_gene: TRBJ2-7
d_gene: .
v_gene: TRBV5-1
CDR3nt: TGCGCCAGCAGCTTGAAGGGGTCCAACACCGAGCAGTACTTC
CDR3aa: CASSLKGSNTEQYF

abundance: .
j_gene: TRBJ2-1
d_gene: TRBD1
v_gene: TRBV20-1
CDR3nt: TGCAGTGCTAGAGATCAGGGGGCCGGTTACAATGAGCAGTTCTTC
CDR3aa: CSARDQGAGYNEQFF

abundance: .
j_gene: TRBJ1-1
d_gene: .
v_gene: TRBV4-1
CDR3nt: TGCGCCAGCAGCCCCTTTGGGTCATACACTGAAGCTTTCTTT
CDR3aa: CASSPFGSYTEAFF

abundance: once
j_gene: TRBJ2-5
d_gene: .
v_gene: TRBV29-1
CDR3nt: TGCAGCGTTGAAGATCGCAGGGCTGAGACCCAGTACTTC
CDR3aa: CSVEDRRAETQYF

abundance: .
j_gene: TRBJ2-4
d_gene: .
v_gene: TRBV9
CDR3nt: TGTGCCAGCAGCCCCTCCTTTAGCTCTTTAGCCAAAAACATTCAGTACTTC
CDR3aa: CASSPSFSSLAKNIQYF

abundance: .
j_gene: TRBJ1-2
d_gene: .
v_gene: TRBV7-2
CDR3nt: TGTGCCAGCAGCATTCTGACAGCGGGTGCCTACACCTTC
CDR3aa: CASSILTAGAYTF

abundance: .
j_gene: TRBJ2-7
d_gene: .
v_gene: TRBV4-2
CDR3nt: TGTGCCAGCAGCCAAGGCGCCGCGGCCTCCTACGAGCAGTACTTC
CDR3aa: CASSQGAAASYEQYF

abundance: once
j_gene: TRBJ2-1
d_gene: .
v_gene: TRBV7-9
CDR3nt: TGTGCCAGCAGCTTATTCTGGGATGAGCAGTTCTTC
CDR3aa: CASSLFWDEQFF

abundance: .
j_gene: TRBJ2-1
d_gene: .
v_gene: TRBV28
CDR3nt: TGTGCCAGCAGTATCCGAACTAGTCGCTCCTACAATGAGCAGTTCTTC
CDR3aa: CASSIRTSRSYNEQFF

abundance: .
j_gene: TRBJ2-2
d_gene: .
v_gene: TRBV5-6
CDR3nt: TGTGCCAGCAGCATTTGGACGGGAGTCGGTACCGGGGAGCTGTTTTTT
CDR3aa: CASSIWTGVGTGELFF

abundance: .
j_gene: TRBJ2-1
d_gene: .
v_gene: TRBV20-1
CDR3nt: TGCAGTGCTACTCGGGAGCTAGAGCAGTTCTTC
CDR3aa: CSATRELEQFF

abundance: once
j_gene: TRBJ2-1
d_gene: .
v_gene: TRBV4-2
CDR3nt: TGTGCCAGCAGCCAAGATCCGACTAAGTCCTACAATGAGCAGTTCTTC
CDR3aa: CASSQDPTKSYNEQFF

abundance: once
j_gene: TRBJ2-2
d_gene: .
v_gene: TRBV12-3/TRBV12-4
CDR3nt: TGTGCCAGCACCCTCTCTAGCGCCGGGGAGCTGTTTTTT
CDR3aa: CASTLSSAGELFF

abundance: .
j_gene: TRBJ2-3
d_gene: .
v_gene: TRBV3-1
CDR3nt: TGTGCCAGCAGCCGCGGGGCGTTAGCAGATACGCAGTATTTT
CDR3aa: CASSRGALADTQYF

abundance: .
j_gene: TRBJ1-1
d_gene: .
v_gene: TRBV19
CDR3nt: TGTGCCGTATCGGGATCCATGAACACTGAAGCTTTCTTT
CDR3aa: CAVSGSMNTEAFF

abundance: .
j_gene: TRBJ2-3
d_gene: TRBD2
v_gene: TRBV15
CDR3nt: TGTGCCACCAGCAGAGCGGGAGGGATAGATACGCAGTATTTT
CDR3aa: CATSRAGGIDTQYF

abundance: .
j_gene: TRBJ2-1
d_gene: .
v_gene: TRBV12-3/TRBV12-4
CDR3nt: TGTGCCAGCAGTGGTGTTAATGAGCAGTTCTTC
CDR3aa: CASSGVNEQFF

abundance: .
j_gene: TRBJ2-1
d_gene: .
v_gene: TRBV20-1
CDR3nt: TGCAGCCCCACTAATGGGCGCCACAATGAGCAGTTCTTC
CDR3aa: CSPTNGRHNEQFF

abundance: .
j_gene: TRBJ2-2
d_gene: .
v_gene: TRBV6-5
CDR3nt: TGTGCCAGCAGTTACTCTAGCCTCGGGGAGCTGTTTTTT
CDR3aa: CASSYSSLGELFF

abundance: .
j_gene: TRBJ2-1
d_gene: .
v_gene: TRBV9
CDR3nt: TGTGCCAGCAGCGTAGTCGGGGCCTACAATGAGCAGTTCTTC
CDR3aa: CASSVVGAYNEQFF

abundance: .
j_gene: TRBJ2-4
d_gene: .
v_gene: TRBV7-2
CDR3nt: TGTGCCAGCAGCTTAGGAATCCTAGAGGGAAACATTCAGTACTTC
CDR3aa: CASSLGILEGNIQYF

abundance: .
j_gene: TRBJ1-4
d_gene: .
v_gene: TRBV29-1
CDR3nt: TGCAGCGTTGTGGGGGCAAATGAAAAACTGTTTTTT
CDR3aa: CSVVGANEKLFF

abundance: .
j_gene: TRBJ2-3
d_gene: .
v_gene: TRBV15
CDR3nt: TGTGCCACCAGCAGAGTTGGGGACCGGCGGACAGATACGCAGTATTTT
CDR3aa: CATSRVGDRRTDTQYF

abundance: .
j_gene: TRBJ1-2
d_gene: .
v_gene: TRBV20-1
CDR3nt: TGCAGTGCTAGAGATCAAGGACGGCACTATGGCTACACCTTC
CDR3aa: CSARDQGRHYGYTF

abundance: .
j_gene: TRBJ1-3
d_gene: .
v_gene: TRBV4-1
CDR3nt: TGCGCCAGCAGCCAAGATCCGATCTCGGCTGGAAACACCATATATTTT
CDR3aa: CASSQDPISAGNTIYF

abundance: .
j_gene: TRBJ1-2
d_gene: .
v_gene: TRBV29-1
CDR3nt: TGCAGCGTTGGACCTCTGACGGAGAACTATGGCTACACCTTC
CDR3aa: CSVGPLTENYGYTF

abundance: .
j_gene: TRBJ2-7
d_gene: TRBD2
v_gene: TRBV20-1
CDR3nt: TGCAGTGCTAGAGTTCCTAGCGGGTTATACGAGCAGTACTTC
CDR3aa: CSARVPSGLYEQYF

abundance: .
j_gene: TRBJ2-6
d_gene: .
v_gene: TRBV7-9
CDR3nt: TGTGCCAGCAGCTTCTCCGAAGCCATTTCTGGGGCCAACGTCCTGACTTTC
CDR3aa: CASSFSEAISGANVLTF

abundance: few
j_gene: TRBJ2-1
d_gene: TRBD2
v_gene: TRBV11-2
CDR3nt: TGTGCCAGCAGCCCTAGACTAGCGGGCGTCTACAATGAGCAGTTCTTC
CDR3aa: CASSPRLAGVYNEQFF

abundance: .
j_gene: TRBJ2-7
d_gene: .
v_gene: TRBV4-3
CDR3nt: TGCGCCAGCAGCCAAGATCGGGTTAGCGGACTATCCTACGAGCAGTACTTC
CDR3aa: CASSQDRVSGLSYEQYF

abundance: .
j_gene: TRBJ2-1
d_gene: TRBD2
v_gene: TRBV20-1
CDR3nt: TGCAGTGCCCTAGCGGGATTGGGGTTTTACAATGAGCAGTTCTTC
CDR3aa: CSALAGLGFYNEQFF

abundance: .
j_gene: TRBJ2-5
d_gene: .
v_gene: TRBV20-1
CDR3nt: TGCAGTGCTCCCCCCAGCGGGGAGACCCAGTACTTC
CDR3aa: CSAPPSGETQYF

abundance: once
j_gene: TRBJ2-3
d_gene: TRBD2
v_gene: TRBV3-1
CDR3nt: TGTGCCAGCAGCCTCCGGACTAGCGGAGCGTCGGATACGCAGTATTTT
CDR3aa: CASSLRTSGASDTQYF